One T cell receptor beta chain is described in this entry. Its antigen is unknown. The sample is drawn from a study of cytomegalovirus exposure and HLA in healthy donors. Study results and limitations: Fewer N-insertions than the 666-donor mean were reportedly shown by an Asian-associated ancestry cluster in a later analysis. Researchers reported from a later analysis that most CMV-associated TCR beta chains appeared HLA-restricted. What TCR beta sequences reportedly achieved was accurate prediction of HLA-A and HLA-B alleles in most subjects.

Though nominally healthy at sampling, donors likely had unrecorded immune exposures. The trim removed 4 bases at V and 1 base at J, leaving 3 bases unmatched. The CDR3 is made up of 15 amino acids. Germline V gene lookup returns CDR1 MNHEY and CDR2 SMNVEV (reference sequence). Primers for the PCR totalled 60 Vbeta and 13 Jbeta. Sequencing was performed with immunoSEQ multiplex PCR; in TCRdb, only in-frame clones are kept and a portion is missing. The sample has tens of thousands of clones; almost 85% are singletons. The sequenced sample consisted of PBMCs. This sequence joins TRBV27 and TRBJ2-1; 8 nucleotides agree with TRBD2. The clonotype was recovered from a woman aged 18-29 years in good health and CMV-seropositive. The CDR3 DNA reads TGTGCCAGCAGTTCAACTAGCGGATCCTACAATGAGCAGTTCTTC. Its translation is CASSSTSGSYNEQFF.